The 30 T cell receptor beta chains listed next were all sequenced from one sample in a study of blood T cell repertoires in COVID-19. Assay used: immunoSEQ multiplex PCR; TCRdb lists only in-frame clones, some missing. The table lists approximately 210,000 clones, about nine tenths of them singletons. The sample taken for sequencing was PBMCs or T cells enriched from blood (not recorded which). Source of these receptors: a man younger than 40 in a cohort exposed to, infected with or recovered from COVID-19 (not recorded which).

This clone was counted a single time. The chain links TRBV11-2 to TRBJ2-7; 9 bases are a match to TRBD1. Trimming took 4 bases from V and 7 from J; bases not matched to a gene: 8. This CDR3 has 14 amino acids. From germline, CDR1 is SGHAT and CDR2 FQNNGV. Here the CDR3 DNA reads TGTGCCAGCAGCTCTAACAGGGGGCCGGGAGAGCAGTACTTC. Translating gives CASSSNRGPGEQYF.

The chain is built from TRBV29-1 and TRBJ2-7; 7 bases line up with TRBD1. Germline CDR1 SQVTM, CDR2 ANQGSEA. This CDR3 is built from 12 residues. With 8 bases clipped from V and 2 bases from J, the junction kept 6 bases outside the gene matches. The CDR3 sequence is CSFRQGPYEQYF. The CDR3 DNA reads as TGCAGCTTCCGACAGGGTCCCTACGAGCAGTACTTC.

This chain joins TRBV7-2 and TRBJ1-4, with a possible D match to TRBD1 (6 bases). Germline-derived CDR1 and CDR2 are SGHTA and FQGNSA. The V end was cut by 5 bases, the J end by 5 bases, with 15 bases between. This CDR3 is 15 amino acids long. CDR3 loop: CASSTELGQNEKLFF. CDR3 in DNA: TGTGCCAGCAGCACGGAATTAGGACAGAATGAAAAACTGTTTTTT.

This clone was seen a handful of times. The rearrangement joins TRBV7-2 to TRBJ1-5, with D unresolved. Between the trimmed V and J ends, which lost 2 bases and 0 bases, there was a span of 8 bases. This CDR3 contains 15 residues. In germline, CDR1 is SGHTA, CDR2 FQGNSA. CDR3 region: CASSLTPSSNQPQHF. For the CDR3, the DNA is TGTGCCAGCAGCTTAACCCCCAGTAGCAATCAGCCCCAGCATTTT.

The chain recombines TRBV14 with TRBJ2-1, with 14 positions matching TRBD2. The germline CDR1 and CDR2 sequences are SGHDN and FVKESK. This CDR3 comprises 16 residues. J lost 9 bases, V lost 2 bases, and 6 bases had no gene match. CDR3 sequence reads: CASSQWGLAGAAEQFF. The CDR3 region has the DNA TGTGCCAGCAGCCAATGGGGACTAGCGGGAGCTGCTGAGCAGTTCTTC.

V usage is TRBV4-1 and J usage is TRBJ2-7, with D perhaps TRBD1 (5 bases). The CDR3 loop spans 15 amino acids. The V gene's germline CDR1 is MGHRA and CDR2 YSYEKL. The ends were cut back, 0 bases at V and 2 bases at J, with 11 bases in the middle. CDR3: CASSQDDLGAYEQYF. CDR3 DNA: TGCGCCAGCAGCCAAGATGACTTAGGGGCCTACGAGCAGTACTTC.

The chain has TRBV29-1 and TRBJ1-5; possible D gene TRBD1, 5 bases. CDR1 is SQVTM and CDR2 is ANQGSEA in the germline V gene. V lost 4 bases to trimming and J lost 6 bases, with 10 bases between them. This CDR3 comprises 12 residues. DNA for the CDR3: TGCAGCGTTGCGGGGAGGGGTCAGCCCCAGCATTTT. It is translated as CSVAGRGQPQHF.

The chain combines TRBV9 with TRBJ2-3; TRBD2 agrees at 9 bases. V was clipped by 4 bases and J by 2 bases; unmatched bases: 2. CDR1 and CDR2 (germline): SGDLS, YYNGEE. This CDR3 comprises 14 residues. CDR3 residues: CASSLAGSTDTQYF. The DNA for the CDR3 is TGTGCCAGCAGCCTAGCGGGATCCACAGATACGCAGTATTTT. Looking up the rest from reference TRBV9 and TRBJ2-3 gives the full variable domain: DSGVTQTPKHLITATGQRVTLRCSPRSGDLSVYWYQQSLDQGLQFLIQYYNGEERAKGNILERFSAQQFPDLHSELNLSSLELGDSALYFCASSLAGSTDTQYFGPGTRLTVL.

The CDR3 here is CASSRWGENYGYTF. Here the CDR3 DNA reads TGTGCCAGCAGCCGGTGGGGGGAGAACTATGGCTACACCTTC. The chain carries TRBV5-6 and TRBJ1-2; perhaps TRBD1 as D (5 bases). This CDR3 region has 14 residues. Germline values: CDR1 SGHDT, CDR2 YYEEEE. The V gene lost 4 bases and the J gene lost 2 bases, with 12 bases spanning the gap.

The V call is TRBV2, the J call TRBJ2-2, with a weak D call TRBD1 (6 bases). The CDR3 length is 14 residues. With 10 bases removed from V and 1 base from J, the gap between germline ends came to 13 bases. The germline V gene encodes CDR1 SNHLY and CDR2 FYNNEI. CDR3 DNA: TGTGCCACCCTCTACAGGGAGAACACCGGGGAGCTGTTTTTT. It yields the protein CATLYRENTGELFF.

The chain recombines TRBV28 with TRBJ2-5; D is unresolved. Trimming shortened V by 5 bases and J by 4 bases, and 11 bases separated the two germline ends. The CDR3 runs to 13 residues. The germline V gene encodes CDR1 MDHEN and CDR2 SYDVKM. The CDR3 reads CASSLRVSETQYF. The CDR3 DNA sequence: TGTGCCAGCAGTCTACGGGTGTCAGAGACCCAGTACTTC.

V and J are TRBV6-5 and TRBJ1-2; 7 bases fit TRBD1. Trimming at V came to 6 bases and at J to 9 bases, leaving 16 bases not matched to a gene. This CDR3 spans 15 amino acids. The germline V gene encodes CDR1 MNHEY and CDR2 SVGAGI. CDR3 in amino acids: CASRPPGQRSGSYTF. CDR3 coding DNA: TGTGCCAGCAGGCCACCGGGACAGAGGTCGGGAAGCTACACCTTC.

As regards this clone: The same CDR3 arises from other DNA sequences in this sample as well. V usage is TRBV7-2 and J usage is TRBJ1-1; tentatively, D is TRBD1 (6 bases). Deletions cut 3 bases from V and 1 base from J, with 6 bases between. This CDR3 region has 13 residues. From germline, CDR1 is SGHTA and CDR2 FQGNSA. The CDR3 loop is CASSLGQNTEAFF. The CDR3 DNA sequence: TGTGCCAGCAGCTTGGGACAGAACACTGAAGCTTTCTTT.

The chain has TRBV5-1 and TRBJ1-2; 7 bases match TRBD1. V shed 3 bases, J shed 4 bases, and the junction held 12 bases outside the gene matches. Germline CDR1 is SGHRS and CDR2 is YFSETQ. The CDR3 sequence is 16 residues long. The CDR3 DNA sequence: TGCGCCAGCAGCTCCGGGACAGCAACCCCCGCCTATGGCTACACCTTC. Encoded protein: CASSSGTATPAYGYTF.

V and J are TRBV27 and TRBJ2-1, with 12 bases aligning to TRBD2. This CDR3 spans 16 amino acids. CDR1 MNHEY and CDR2 SMNVEV come from the germline V gene (reference sequence). Losses at the gene ends were 5 bases for V and 3 bases for J; bases not matched to a gene: 5. The CDR3 protein is CASSGLAGNNYNEQFF. The CDR3 region has the DNA TGTGCCAGCAGTGGACTAGCGGGAAATAACTACAATGAGCAGTTCTTC.

The V and J genes are TRBV14 and TRBJ1-2; a weak D match, TRBD1 (5 bases). Germline loops: CDR1 SGHDN, CDR2 FVKESK. The CDR3 is 15 amino acids. The V end was cut by 4 bases, the J end by 3 bases, with 15 bases between. This chain's CDR3 is CASSPRPGGDYGYTF. The CDR3 DNA follows: TGTGCCAGCAGCCCCCGACCAGGAGGGGACTATGGCTACACCTTC.

The chain has TRBV4-1 and TRBJ1-2; TRBD1 agrees at 8 bases. Losses at the gene ends were 2 bases for V and 7 bases for J; bases not matched to a gene: 9. Germline lookup yields CDR1 MGHRA and CDR2 YSYEKL. This CDR3 comprises 15 residues. The CDR3 region has the DNA TGCGCCAGCAGCCAACCGGGACAGGCGGCGGTTGGCTACACCTTC. This sequence encodes CASSQPGQAAVGYTF.

The chain couples TRBV12-5 to TRBJ2-2; 14 nucleotides agree with TRBD2. V was pared by 1 base and J by 5 bases, with 3 bases of the junction left unmatched. The CDR3 spans 17 residues. Germline CDR1 reads LGHNT; CDR2 reads FRNRAP. The CDR3 spells CASGLAGLAGGTGELFF. Written as DNA, the CDR3 is TGTGCTAGTGGTTTGGCTGGACTAGCGGGAGGAACCGGGGAGCTGTTTTTT.

This clone was counted only a few times. The chain couples TRBV28 to TRBJ1-5, with D hard to call. This CDR3 has 17 residues. V lost 6 bases and J 9 bases, leaving 27 bases between the germline ends. Germline V lookup: CDR1 MDHEN, CDR2 SYDVKM. The CDR3 sequence is CASRPTGPGGLGGPQHF. In nucleotides, the CDR3 is TGTGCCAGCAGGCCTACCGGCCCAGGTGGCCTAGGAGGGCCCCAGCATTTT.

The chain recombines TRBV10-3 with TRBJ2-7, with D tentatively TRBD2 (6 bases). The V and J ends lost 4 bases and 5 bases respectively, with 12 bases between them. This CDR3 contains 13 residues. Germline V gene sequence: CDR1 ENHRY, CDR2 SYGVKD. The CDR3 spells CAISGGPGDEQYF. The CDR3 nucleotides read TGTGCCATCAGTGGGGGACCGGGGGACGAGCAGTACTTC.

The rearrangement uses TRBV10-3 and TRBJ2-5; 7 nucleotides line up with TRBD1. The CDR3 sequence is 12 residues long. In germline, CDR1 is ENHRY, CDR2 SYGVKD. V trimming: 5 bases; J trimming: 8 bases; junction bases outside the gene matches: 5. The chain's CDR3 is CAISKGADTQYF. In DNA, the CDR3 is TGTGCCATCAGTAAGGGGGCGGATACCCAGTACTTC.

V usage is TRBV18 and J usage is TRBJ2-1; 10 bases agree with TRBD2. The V and J ends lost 2 bases and 12 bases, in that order; junction bases with no gene match: 10. CDR1 and CDR2 (germline): KGHSH, LQKENI. CDR3 length: 15 amino acids. Here the CDR3 reads CASSPEREGRLWQFF. The CDR3 DNA follows: TGTGCCAGCTCACCAGAGCGGGAGGGACGATTGTGGCAGTTCTTC.

This clone was detected once. The chain has TRBV29-1 and TRBJ2-3; the D is unclear. V was pared by 4 bases and J by 1 base, with 6 bases between. The CDR3 covers 12 residues. The germline gives CDR1 SQVTM, CDR2 ANQGSEA. The CDR3 DNA is TGCAGCGTTGTATCCGGCACAGATACGCAGTATTTT. Translating it yields CSVVSGTDTQYF.

In its sample, this clone was seen once. The rearrangement joins TRBV28 to TRBJ1-2; D gene unclear. This CDR3 contains 12 residues. Trimming removed 4 bases at V and 8 bases at J, with 11 bases between. CDR1 MDHEN and CDR2 SYDVKM come from the germline V gene. CDR3 coding DNA: TGTGCCAGCAGTTCAACGAGGGTGGGCTACACCTTC. It codes for CASSSTRVGYTF.

This chain connects TRBV5-1 to TRBJ1-6, with 7 bases lining up with TRBD1. Germline CDR1 is SGHRS and CDR2 is YFSETQ. V lost 0 bases and J lost 8; bases outside the gene matches: 5. The CDR3 sequence is 15 residues long. Here the CDR3 reads CASSLVWQGDSPLHF. The CDR3 coding sequence is TGCGCCAGCAGCTTGGTGTGGCAGGGGGATTCACCCCTCCACTTT.

The gene calls are TRBV28 and TRBJ2-2; possibly TRBD2 for D (6 bases). Trimming removed 5 bases at V and 0 bases at J, with 16 bases between. CDR3 length equals 17 residues. CDR1 is MDHEN and CDR2 is SYDVKM in the germline V gene. CDR3 amino acids: CASSGSIREPNTGELFF. The CDR3 DNA reads TGTGCCAGCAGTGGAAGTATTCGGGAGCCGAACACCGGGGAGCTGTTTTTT.

The V and J genes are TRBV19 and TRBJ2-4; 7 positions agree with TRBD1. Unmatched junction bases numbered 7, after V lost 7 bases and J lost 4 bases. The CDR3 contains 14 residues. CDR1 LNHDA and CDR2 SQIVND come from the germline V gene (reference sequence). The CDR3 sequence: CASTPTDRKNIQYF. The DNA for the CDR3 is TGTGCCAGTACCCCAACGGACAGGAAAAACATTCAGTACTTC.

This chain uses TRBV5-1 with TRBJ1-4; 9 bases line up with TRBD1. The CDR3 has 16 residues. The junction had 9 bases not matched to a gene; V was cut back by 2 bases and J by 7 bases. Germline V gives CDR1 SGHRS, CDR2 YFSETQ. The CDR3: CASSLDGTGSLEKLFF. CDR3 nucleotide sequence: TGCGCCAGCAGCTTAGACGGGACAGGGTCTCTTGAAAAACTGTTTTTT.

The genes are TRBV3-1 (or the pseudogene TRBV3-2) and TRBJ2-2; TRBD2 agrees at 7 bases. The V gene's germline CDR1 is LGHDT and CDR2 YNNKEL (reference sequence). This CDR3 has 17 residues. With 1 base clipped from V and 5 bases from J, the junction kept 10 bases outside the gene matches. The CDR3 region is CASSQVRLAWFTGELFF. CDR3 DNA: TGTGCCAGCAGCCAAGTAAGACTAGCTTGGTTTACCGGGGAGCTGTTTTTT.

The rearrangement links TRBV2 to TRBJ1-1, with a possible D match to TRBD1 (5 bases). CDR3 length: 15 residues. In germline, CDR1 is SNHLY, CDR2 FYNNEI. The V end lost 7 bases, the J end lost 3 bases, and 18 bases lay between the germline ends. The CDR3 nucleotides read TGTGCCAGCACCAGACAACAGGTGATATACACTGAAGCTTTCTTT. It translates to CASTRQQVIYTEAFF.